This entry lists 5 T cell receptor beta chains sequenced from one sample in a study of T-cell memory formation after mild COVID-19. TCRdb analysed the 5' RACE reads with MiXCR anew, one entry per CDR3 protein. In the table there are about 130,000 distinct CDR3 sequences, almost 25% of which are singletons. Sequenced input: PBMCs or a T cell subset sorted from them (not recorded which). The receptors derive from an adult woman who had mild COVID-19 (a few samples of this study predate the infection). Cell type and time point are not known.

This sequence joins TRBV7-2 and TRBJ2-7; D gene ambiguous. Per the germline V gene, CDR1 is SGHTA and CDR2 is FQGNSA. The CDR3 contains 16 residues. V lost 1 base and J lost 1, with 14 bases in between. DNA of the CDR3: TGTGCCAGCAGCTTAGGAGAGGTGTACGTATCCTACGAGCAGTACTTC. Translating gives CASSLGEVYVSYEQYF.

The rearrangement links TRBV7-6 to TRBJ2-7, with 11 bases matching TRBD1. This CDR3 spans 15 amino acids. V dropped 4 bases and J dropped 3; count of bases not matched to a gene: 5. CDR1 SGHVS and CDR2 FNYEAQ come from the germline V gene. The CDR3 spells CASSSGQGVHYEQYF. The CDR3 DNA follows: TGTGCCAGCAGCTCGGGACAGGGGGTGCACTACGAGCAGTACTTC.

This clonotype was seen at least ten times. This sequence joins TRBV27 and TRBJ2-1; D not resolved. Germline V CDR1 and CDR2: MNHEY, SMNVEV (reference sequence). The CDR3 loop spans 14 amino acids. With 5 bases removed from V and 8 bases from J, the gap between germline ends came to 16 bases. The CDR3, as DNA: TGTGCCAGCAGTAAAACCCCTAGTGGGGATGAGCAGTTCTTC. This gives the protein CASSKTPSGDEQFF.

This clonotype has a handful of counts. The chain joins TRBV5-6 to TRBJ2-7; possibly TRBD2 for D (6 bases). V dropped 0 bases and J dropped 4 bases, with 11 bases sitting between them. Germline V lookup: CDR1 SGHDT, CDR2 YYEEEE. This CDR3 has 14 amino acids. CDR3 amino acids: CASSLVGGVYEQYF. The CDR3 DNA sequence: TGTGCCAGCAGCTTGGTTGGAGGGGTGTACGAGCAGTACTTC.

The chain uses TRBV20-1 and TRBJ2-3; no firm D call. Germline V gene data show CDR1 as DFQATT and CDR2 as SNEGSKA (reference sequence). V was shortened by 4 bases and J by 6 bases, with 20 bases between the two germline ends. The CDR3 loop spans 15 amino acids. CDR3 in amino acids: CSAITAAGLTDTQYF. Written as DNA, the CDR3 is TGCAGTGCTATTACGGCGGCAGGATTGACGGATACGCAGTATTTT.